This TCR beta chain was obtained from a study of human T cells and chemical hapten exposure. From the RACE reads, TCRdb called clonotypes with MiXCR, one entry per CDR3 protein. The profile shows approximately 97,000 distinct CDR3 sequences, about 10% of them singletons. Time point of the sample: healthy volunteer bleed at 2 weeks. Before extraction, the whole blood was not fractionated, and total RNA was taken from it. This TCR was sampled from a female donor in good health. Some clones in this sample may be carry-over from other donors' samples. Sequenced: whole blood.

The CDR3 sequence: CASSFSGSVDEQFF. The CDR3 bases are TGCGCCAGCAGCTTTAGCGGGAGTGTCGATGAGCAGTTCTTC. This sequence joins TRBV5-1 and TRBJ2-1; 9 bases map to TRBD2. Germline loops: CDR1 SGHRS, CDR2 YFSETQ. The CDR3 is 14 amino acids. V dropped 2 bases and J dropped 8; count of bases not matched to a gene: 5.